The TCR beta chain under discussion was sequenced for a study of naive and memory T cell subsets. This clonotype appeared a few times. Its antigen is still unknown. Study-wide results and limits: The RNA method is potentially sensitive to activation and differentiation changes.

V lost 3 bases, J lost 1 base, and 6 bases stayed unmatched. There are 18 residues in the CDR3. The germline gives CDR1 SGHVS, CDR2 FNYEAQ. Four PCR rounds used nested alpha and beta constant region primers plus the SP2 primer. One entry per CDR3 protein, called by TCRdb with MiXCR from the 5' RACE reads. The sample gives 55,000 to 65,000 distinct CDR3 sequences, 6.5% to 9% of which show up once; less than 20% is in the top ten. A UMI-containing oligonucleotide was joined by 3' ligation to the TCR cDNA template. Input was about 1 to 1,100 ng of DNase-treated total RNA without cell sorting. The V and J genes are TRBV7-6 and TRBJ2-5; 15 bases fit TRBD2. The receptor was isolated from a female donor in good health. CDR3 nucleotide sequence: TGTGCCAGCAGCTTTTTCGGGACTAGCGGGGGGACCCAAGAGACCCAGTACTTC. Translation gives CASSFFGTSGGTQETQYF.